This record looks at one T cell receptor beta chain sequence and its context. Its antigen remains unidentified. A much larger clone sits a single nucleotide away, making a read error possible. In this CDR3 the conserved last residue, phenylalanine or tryptophan, is missing, so a read error is likely. Time point denoted: pre-sensitization, week 0. Documented treatment: therapeutic diphenylcyclopropenone sensitization with weekly scalp DPC. The library put unique molecular identifiers onto individual cDNA molecules. Original data processing: Samples contained a median of 95,638 TCRs, with a range of roughly 20,000 to 690,600. In TCRdb, the RACE reads were re-called with MiXCR into one record per CDR3 protein. It is TCRdb's table, rather than the study itself, that gives the V and J calls and clone size. The profile covers around 300,000 distinct CDR3 sequences, with over 5% appearing a single time and around 8% taken by the ten largest.

The sample comes from a study of human T cells and chemical hapten exposure. Study-wide background: Variability of per-sample TCR yields stemmed mainly from small differences in pooled library volume.

Germline V gene data show CDR1 as SGHNT and CDR2 as YYREEE (reference sequence). The CDR3 consists of 14 residues. V lost 3 bases and J 3 bases, leaving 12 bases between the germline ends. Study-level findings and limits: Large CDR3 similarity clusters arose significantly more often from expanded TCRs than from controls.

The chain links TRBV5-4 to TRBJ1-1, with D unresolved. The material sequenced was whole blood, taken in connection with sensitization to the hapten diphenylcyclopropenone (DPC). The receptor was isolated from a woman in her late teens or twenties with alopecia areata. Some clones in this sample may be carry-over from other donors' samples. The chain's CDR3 is CASSWEVRDTEAFL. The CDR3, as DNA: TGTGCCAGCAGCTGGGAGGTCCGCGACACTGAAGCTTTCCTT.